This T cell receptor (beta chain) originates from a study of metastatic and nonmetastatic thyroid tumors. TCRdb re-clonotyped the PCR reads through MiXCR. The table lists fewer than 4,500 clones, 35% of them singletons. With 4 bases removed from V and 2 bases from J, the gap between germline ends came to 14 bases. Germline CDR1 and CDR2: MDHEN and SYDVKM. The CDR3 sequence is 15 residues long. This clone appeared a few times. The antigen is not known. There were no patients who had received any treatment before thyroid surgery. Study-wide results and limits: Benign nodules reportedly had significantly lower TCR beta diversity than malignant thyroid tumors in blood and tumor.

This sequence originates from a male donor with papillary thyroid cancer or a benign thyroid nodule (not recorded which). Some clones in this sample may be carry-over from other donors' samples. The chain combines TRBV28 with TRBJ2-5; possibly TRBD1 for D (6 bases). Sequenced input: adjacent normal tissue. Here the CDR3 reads CASSSRTELQETQYF. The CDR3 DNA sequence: TGTGCCAGCAGTTCAAGGACAGAGCTGCAAGAGACCCAGTACTTC.